These T cell receptor beta chains were read from a single sample in a study of graft-versus-host responses after intestinal transplantation. These TCRs' antigens remain unknown. TCRdb keeps only in-frame clones here, not all; method: immunoSEQ multiplex PCR. The sample consists of tens of thousands of clones, roughly 93% of them appearing once. Here the sequenced sample was unstimulated CD8+ T cells sorted from spleen or lymph node cells, taken before intestinal transplant. Receptors originate from a human donor who received an intestinal transplant. CDR3s include the opening cysteine and the closing phenylalanine or tryptophan. The D gene is left open where the match is weak. Clone size is not always given. Where it is, it says once, few, many or a class for expanded clones.

>TRBV29-1|TRBJ2-5|-|TRBD2
CSVVVPAGGLLHPQETQYF
TGCAGCGTTGTTGTGCCAGCGGGGGGACTCCTACACCCCCAAGAGACCCAGTACTTC
>TRBV19|TRBJ2-7|-|TRBD2
CASSMASGAIEQYF
TGTGCCAGTAGTATGGCGAGCGGGGCTATCGAGCAGTACTTC
>TRBV30|TRBJ1-1|medium-sized|TRBD1
CAWTGTGVYTEAFF
TGTGCCTGGACGGGTACAGGGGTATATACTGAAGCTTTCTTT
>TRBV13|TRBJ1-3|-|-
CASSLGSVAYSGNTIYF
TGTGCCAGCAGCTTAGGGTCGGTCGCTTACTCTGGAAACACCATATATTTT
>TRBV27|TRBJ2-3|-|TRBD2
CASSLVRTSGSVDTQYF
TGTGCCAGCAGTTTAGTAAGGACTAGCGGGAGCGTAGATACGCAGTATTTT
>TRBV11-1|TRBJ2-2|-|TRBD2
CASSWGLAGFPGELFF
TGTGCCAGCAGCTGGGGACTAGCGGGATTCCCCGGGGAGCTGTTTTTT
>TRBV28|TRBJ1-6|-|-
CASSLSPGPNSPLHF
TGTGCCAGCAGTTTATCCCCAGGGCCTAATTCACCCCTCCACTTT
>TRBV4-3|TRBJ2-1|-|-
CASSQTPTRGDEQFF
TGCGCCAGCAGCCAAACCCCGACCAGGGGCGATGAGCAGTTCTTC
>TRBV2|TRBJ1-2|few|-
CASDPFREGNYGYTF
TGTGCCAGCGATCCATTCAGGGAGGGTAACTATGGCTACACCTTC
>TRBV27|TRBJ2-7|-|-
CASSLGQSYEQYF
TGTGCCAGCAGTTTAGGACAGAGCTACGAGCAGTACTTC
>TRBV7-2|TRBJ2-3|-|-
CASSLRDLSTDTQYF
TGTGCCAGCAGCCTCCGGGACTTGAGCACAGATACGCAGTATTTT
>TRBV13|TRBJ2-7|-|TRBD2
CASSTSGPSAEQYF
TGTGCCAGCAGCACTAGCGGGCCCAGCGCCGAGCAGTACTTC
>TRBV7-8|TRBJ2-7|-|-
CASSQSLHEQYF
TGTGCCAGCAGCCAAAGCCTCCACGAGCAGTACTTC
>TRBV12-1|TRBJ1-5|-|-
CASSRGQVSNQPQHF
TGTGCCAGCAGCAGGGGACAGGTTAGCAATCAGCCCCAGCATTTT
>TRBV5-4|TRBJ2-3|-|TRBD2
CASSRLAGSGDTQYF
TGTGCCAGCAGCCGACTAGCGGGGAGCGGAGATACGCAGTATTTT
>TRBV7-9|TRBJ2-2|-|TRBD2
CASSPGDSGGKNTGELFF
TGTGCCAGCAGCCCGGGAGATAGCGGGGGCAAGAACACCGGGGAGCTGTTTTTT
>TRBV29-1|TRBJ2-7|-|-
CSVMVTVYEPYF
TGCAGCGTTATGGTGACAGTCTACGAGCCGTACTTC
>TRBV2|TRBJ1-5|few|-
CASSDAKGVSNQPQHF
TGTGCCAGCAGTGACGCCAAGGGGGTAAGCAATCAGCCCCAGCATTTT
>TRBV5-4|TRBJ1-2|-|-
CASSPRQETYGYTF
TGTGCCAGCAGCCCGCGACAGGAGACCTATGGCTACACCTTC
>TRBV6-4|TRBJ2-2|-|-
CASSDSKTNLAPMSTGELFF
TGTGCCAGCAGTGACTCGAAGACTAATCTAGCGCCGATGAGCACCGGGGAGCTGTTTTTT
>TRBV27|TRBJ2-1|-|TRBD2
CASSWTSGSSYNEQFF
TGTGCCAGCAGTTGGACTAGCGGGAGCTCCTACAATGAGCAGTTCTTC
>TRBV9|TRBJ2-3|-|-
CASSVVHTDTQYF
TGTGCCAGCAGCGTAGTCCACACAGATACGCAGTATTTT
>TRBV27|TRBJ1-5|-|-
CASSLGRDNQPQHF
TGTGCCAGCAGTTTGGGCAGGGACAATCAGCCCCAGCATTTT
>TRBV9|TRBJ1-1|-|-
CASSVVYWGHTEAFF
TGTGCCAGCAGCGTAGTATATTGGGGCCATACTGAAGCTTTCTTT
>TRBV7-8|TRBJ2-3|-|-
CASSLGATDTQYF
TGTGCCAGCAGCTTAGGAGCGACAGATACGCAGTATTTT
>TRBV7-9|TRBJ1-2|-|-
CASSFQGQGYTF
TGTGCCAGCAGCTTTCAGGGTCAAGGCTACACCTTC
>TRBV2|TRBJ2-6|-|TRBD1
CASGRTGVSGANVLTF
TGTGCCAGCGGTAGGACAGGGGTATCTGGGGCCAACGTCCTGACTTTC
>TRBV29-1|TRBJ2-7|-|-
CSVRVGRPYYEQYF
TGCAGCGTTCGCGTGGGCAGACCCTACTACGAGCAGTACTTC
>TRBV7-2|TRBJ1-2|-|-
CASRKSTGTYGYTF
TGTGCCAGCCGAAAGTCGACAGGCACTTATGGCTACACCTTC
>TRBV19|TRBJ2-1|-|-
CASSIGTVFSEQFF
TGTGCCAGTAGTATAGGTACGGTTTTTAGTGAGCAGTTCTTC
>TRBV28|TRBJ2-1|-|TRBD1
CASRTGGSYNEQFF
TGTGCCAGCAGAACAGGGGGCTCCTACAATGAGCAGTTCTTC
>TRBV4-3|TRBJ2-1|-|-
CASSHGRGHSNEQFF
TGCGCCAGCAGCCACGGGCGGGGGCATAGTAATGAGCAGTTCTTC
>TRBV27|TRBJ2-5|-|TRBD1
CASSLRGQVQETQYF
TGTGCCAGCAGTTTGCGAGGACAGGTACAAGAGACCCAGTACTTC
>TRBV6-6|TRBJ2-7|few|TRBD2
CASGGSYEQYF
TGTGCCTCGGGAGGCTCCTACGAGCAGTACTTC
>TRBV2|TRBJ1-1|-|TRBD1
CASSAYRGVMNTEAFF
TGTGCCAGCAGTGCCTACAGGGGAGTGATGAACACTGAAGCTTTCTTT
>TRBV13|TRBJ2-7|-|-
CASSLRQSSYEQYF
TGTGCCAGCAGCTTAAGACAGTCCTCCTACGAGCAGTACTTC
>TRBV5-6|TRBJ2-4|-|TRBD1
CASSWQGANIQYF
TGTGCCAGCAGCTGGCAGGGGGCGAACATTCAGTACTTC
>TRBV7-6|TRBJ2-1|-|-
CASSLNSGLYNEQFF
TGTGCCAGCAGCTTAAACAGCGGCTTATACAATGAGCAGTTCTTC
>TRBV27|TRBJ1-1|-|-
CASSLRGEGTEAFF
TGTGCCAGCAGTTTAAGGGGGGAGGGAACTGAAGCTTTCTTT
>TRBV2|TRBJ2-5|-|TRBD2
CASSEIGGLAETQYF
TGTGCCAGCAGTGAAATAGGGGGACTAGCGGAGACCCAGTACTTC
>TRBV6-5|TRBJ1-1|-|-
CASSYSPPSEDQAFF
TGTGCCAGCAGTTACTCCCCCCCTTCGGAGGATCAGGCTTTCTTT
>TRBV10-3|TRBJ2-5|-|TRBD2
CAAQAGNQETQYF
TGTGCCGCACAAGCGGGGAACCAAGAGACCCAGTACTTC
>TRBV6-5|TRBJ2-6|-|-
CASSYSYRAGANGLTF
TGTGCCAGCAGTTACTCGTACAGGGCTGGGGCCAACGGCCTGACTTTC
>TRBV7-9|TRBJ2-7|-|TRBD2
CASSLGLASYEQYF
TGTGCCAGCAGCTTAGGACTAGCTAGCTACGAGCAGTACTTC
>TRBV19|TRBJ2-1|-|-
CASSWGGPSYNEQFF
TGTGCCAGTAGTTGGGGAGGTCCCTCCTACAATGAGCAGTTCTTC
>TRBV7-8|TRBJ1-5|-|TRBD1
CASSLGAGQDSNQPQHF
TGTGCCAGCAGCTTAGGGGCGGGACAGGATAGCAATCAGCCCCAGCATTTT
>TRBV5-6|TRBJ2-7|once|-
CASSLGGAGAWEQYF
TGTGCCAGCAGCTTGGGCGGAGCCGGAGCTTGGGAGCAGTACTTC
>TRBV7-9|TRBJ2-3|-|-
CASSLEPSTDTQYF
TGTGCCAGCAGCTTAGAGCCTTCCACAGATACGCAGTATTTT
>TRBV7-9|TRBJ2-1|-|TRBD2
CASSSTSGSRNEQFF
TGTGCCAGCAGCTCGACTAGCGGGAGCCGCAATGAGCAGTTCTTC
>TRBV5-1|TRBJ2-5|-|-
CASSLVGVQETQYF
TGCGCCAGCAGCTTAGTCGGGGTCCAAGAGACCCAGTACTTC
>TRBV5-1|TRBJ1-2|-|-
CASSSTAGHYHEGGYTF
TGCGCCAGCAGCTCAACAGCGGGGCATTACCATGAGGGTGGCTACACCTTC
>TRBV16|TRBJ1-1|-|TRBD1
CASSQTGQGIPEAFF
TGTGCCAGCAGCCAGACGGGACAGGGGATTCCTGAAGCTTTCTTT
>TRBV7-2|TRBJ1-6|once|TRBD1
CASSLGLTGTGYSPLHF
TGTGCCAGCAGCTTAGGGCTGACCGGGACAGGGTATTCACCCCTCCACTTT
>TRBV19|TRBJ1-5|once|-
CASSPFQGANQPQHF
TGTGCCAGTAGCCCCTTCCAAGGAGCTAATCAGCCCCAGCATTTT
>TRBV5-1|TRBJ2-7|-|-
CASSLSPGYEQYF
TGCGCCAGCAGCTTAAGCCCCGGCTACGAGCAGTACTTC
>TRBV11-2|TRBJ2-3|-|-
CASSFAVGGGRRADTQYF
TGTGCCAGCAGCTTCGCGGTTGGAGGGGGCAGGAGGGCAGATACGCAGTATTTT
>TRBV7-8|TRBJ1-5|-|TRBD1
CASSLSNRGKDQPQHF
TGTGCCAGCAGCTTAAGTAACAGGGGGAAGGATCAGCCCCAGCATTTT
>TRBV7-6|TRBJ1-2|-|TRBD1
CASSLAPSGGYGYTF
TGTGCCAGCAGCTTAGCGCCCTCAGGGGGTTATGGCTACACCTTC
>TRBV10-1|TRBJ2-1|-|-
CASSESDRSSYNEQFF
TGCGCCAGCAGTGAGTCGGATAGGAGCTCCTACAATGAGCAGTTCTTC
>TRBV27|TRBJ2-7|-|TRBD2
CASSLSSLAASYEQYF
TGTGCCAGCAGTTTATCGAGTCTAGCGGCCTCCTACGAGCAGTACTTC